The clone carrying this T cell receptor (beta chain) was seen more than once but under ten times. Its antigen remains unidentified. These data come from a study of identical twins. Findings and caveats of the study: Weaker excess sharing between twins was seen in beta out-of-frame sequences.

Unmatched junction bases numbered 11, after V lost 6 bases and J lost 4 bases. This CDR3 has 15 residues. Germline CDR1 reads SGHVS; CDR2 reads FNYEAQ. A universal primer site was added by template switching, and unique molecular identifiers were carried by the cDNA. TCRdb processed the 5' RACE reads anew with MiXCR; each CDR3 protein has one entry. The sample lists fewer than 550,000 distinct CDR3 sequences; roughly an eighth were seen once. This sample also appeared in a second study, on yellow fever vaccine responses in identical twins.

The V and J genes are TRBV7-6 and TRBJ2-7; 8 bases align to TRBD2. Sequenced: CD4+ T cells sorted from blood. This clonotype was obtained from a young woman in good health. Here the CDR3 DNA reads TGTGCCAGCAGAGAAGGCGAAGCGGGAGCTTACGAGCAGTACTTC. Translating it yields CASREGEAGAYEQYF.